This TCR beta chain was obtained from a study of blood T cell repertoires in COVID-19. Study details: Acute and convalescent COVID-19 specimens originated in the United States, Italy and Spain. Sources were T cells, B-cell-depleted T cells, or PBMCs; the material itself was cDNA or gDNA.

The assay was immunoSEQ multiplex PCR, and TCRdb's table has in-frame clones only and misses some. The sample has around 220,000 clones, around 87% seen once; the top ten hold about 15%. The germline V gene has CDR1 SGHTA and CDR2 FQGNSA. CDR3 length: 14 residues. Trimming took off 0 bases at V and 0 bases at J, with 4 bases between the two ends. Enrollees, roughly 18 to 95 years old, lived in 24 US areas. Participant reports of clinical history set cohort assignment. The material sequenced was PBMCs or T cells enriched from blood (not recorded which). The clonotype was recovered from a man aged 25 to 45 who had been exposed to COVID-19. The rearrangement joins TRBV7-2 to TRBJ2-3; D gene unclear. CDR3 DNA sequence: TGTGCCAGCAGCTTAGCGCGGAGCACAGATACGCAGTATTTT. Its translation: CASSLARSTDTQYF.